Reported below is one TCR beta chain. The data derive from a study of memory CD8 T cells in hepatitis C reinfection. Study background: HCV reinfection meant a positive HCV RNA test after two negative tests at least 60 days apart. NS3-1073 responses came from one resolver and one chronic donor. Effector CD127- and memory CD127+ tetramer+ CD8 cells were sorted apart in two donors. The study, taken as a whole, reports: Influenza cross-reactivity of NS3-1073-specific CD8 T cells may affect this repertoire.

The time point here: peak reinfection, 3 to 8 weeks after reinfection detection. Sorted cells were sequenced directly ex vivo without any in vitro expansion. Libraries were prepared by immunoSEQ multiplex PCR; TCRdb keeps only in-frame clonotypes and omits some of them. The data show about 420 clones, roughly 70% seen once. The V segment lost 4 bases and the J segment 5 bases; nucleotides outside the gene matches: 6. This CDR3 region has 14 residues. Germline V lookup: CDR1 SNHLY, CDR2 FYNNEI. The sample taken for sequencing was HCV tetramer-positive CD8+ T cells sorted from blood. The origin of this receptor is a man younger than 30 with hepatitis C virus infection. This chain joins TRBV2 and TRBJ2-5, with 8 nucleotides matching TRBD1. The CDR3 region is CASSADRGGETQYF. As DNA, the CDR3 is TGTGCCAGCAGTGCTGACAGGGGCGGGGAGACCCAGTACTTC.